What follows are 10 T cell receptor beta chains derived from one specimen sequenced in a study of T-cell memory formation after mild COVID-19. TCRdb reanalysed the 5' RACE reads using MiXCR and keeps one entry per CDR3 protein. The table has hundreds of thousands of distinct CDR3 sequences, 15% to 20% seen once; the top ten hold about 22%. Sequenced sample: PBMCs or a T cell subset sorted from them (not recorded which). Every receptor here comes from a man aged 18 to 30 who had mild COVID-19 (a few samples of this study predate the infection). Cell type and time point are not known.

This clonotype has just a few counts. The chain combines TRBV2 with TRBJ1-1; D is ambiguous. The CDR3 has 14 amino acids. Trimming took off 8 bases at V and 5 bases at J, with 18 bases between the two ends. Germline CDR1 is SNHLY and CDR2 is FYNNEI. CDR3 sequence: CASPKSGSRTEAFF. For the CDR3, the DNA is TGTGCCAGCCCCAAATCGGGGAGTAGAACTGAAGCTTTCTTT.

This clonotype was picked up many times. This chain links TRBV5-1 with TRBJ2-5; a possible D gene is TRBD1 (6 bases). The CDR3 length is 14 residues. Germline values: CDR1 SGHRS, CDR2 YFSETQ. Between the trimmed V and J ends, which lost 4 bases and 1 base, there was a span of 11 bases. The CDR3 sequence: CASSPSDSQETQYF. The CDR3 bases are TGCGCCAGCAGCCCGTCGGACAGCCAAGAGACCCAGTACTTC.

This clonotype was seen only a few times. V gene TRBV20-1 combines with J gene TRBJ2-7; 7 positions agree with TRBD1. CDR1 and CDR2 from the germline V gene are DFQATT and SNEGSKA (reference sequence). CDR3 length equals 14 residues. With V trimmed by 5 bases and J by 0 bases, 7 bases remained unmatched. The CDR3 reads CSAESDRSSYEQYF. CDR3 in DNA: TGCAGTGCTGAATCGGACAGGAGCTCCTACGAGCAGTACTTC.

This chain joins TRBV27 and TRBJ2-7; TRBD1 aligns across 9 bases. The CDR3 spans 14 residues. In germline, CDR1 is MNHEY, CDR2 SMNVEV (reference sequence). Losses at the gene ends were 5 bases for V and 1 base for J; bases not matched to a gene: 3. DNA of the CDR3: TGTGCCAGCAGTACAGGGGGCCGGTCCTACGAGCAGTACTTC. It encodes CASSTGGRSYEQYF.

This clonotype was seen repeatedly, ten times or more. CDR3 protein: CATSDATGTKETQYF. The CDR3 nucleotides read TGTGCCACCAGTGACGCTACCGGGACAAAAGAGACCCAGTACTTC. The chain has TRBV24-1 and TRBJ2-5, with D possibly matching TRBD1 (6 bases). The CDR3 has 15 amino acids. CDR1 is KGHDR, CDR2 SFDVKD, per germline. V was pared by 4 bases and J by 3 bases, with 14 bases between.

In this sample, this clonotype turned up a few times. V usage is TRBV2 and J usage is TRBJ1-5, with D hard to call. Germline lookup yields CDR1 SNHLY and CDR2 FYNNEI. The CDR3 runs 13 residues. Deletions cut 1 base from V and 5 bases from J, with 6 bases between. CDR3 bases: TGTGCCAGCAGTGAAGTAGGACATCAGCCCCAGCATTTT. This translates into CASSEVGHQPQHF.

In this sample, this clonotype turned up many times. The chain recombines TRBV6-2 or TRBV6-3 with TRBJ2-1, with D hard to call. The CDR3 runs to 14 residues. Trimming cost V 6 bases and J 2 bases, with 11 bases left between them. Germline CDR1 is MNHEY and CDR2 is SVGEGT. The DNA for the CDR3 is TGTGCCAGCAGCCAAGACTCCCCCTACAATGAGCAGTTCTTC. Its protein product is CASSQDSPYNEQFF.

This clonotype was counted ten times or more. The V and J genes are TRBV7-6 and TRBJ2-1; a weak D match, TRBD1 (5 bases). This CDR3 spans 13 amino acids. Looked up from germline, CDR1 is SGHVS and CDR2 is FNYEAQ. V lost 0 bases, J lost 5 bases, and 5 bases lay in between. CDR3: CASSLARDNEQFF. The CDR3 coding sequence is TGTGCCAGCAGCTTAGCCAGGGACAATGAGCAGTTCTTC.

The J gene is TRBJ2-1, the V gene TRBV7-2; no clear D gene. The CDR3 runs 15 residues. CDR1 and CDR2 from the germline V gene are SGHTA and FQGNSA. Deletions cut 5 bases from V and 8 bases from J, with 19 bases between. As DNA, the CDR3 is TGTGCCAGCAGCGCCAGACAAGGCCTCGGAGATGAGCAGTTCTTC. It specifies CASSARQGLGDEQFF.

This clonotype was seen only a few times. The J gene is TRBJ2-3, the V gene TRBV10-2; TRBD2 matches 9 bases. V was pared by 7 bases and J by 0 bases, with 23 bases of the junction left unmatched. The germline CDR1 and CDR2 sequences are WSHSY and SAAADI. The CDR3 has 21 residues. The DNA for the CDR3 is TGCGCCAGCACCCCCCCTTTGCGGGGGGGCAAATACCAATATAGCACAGATACGCAGTATTTT. This codes for CASTPPLRGGKYQYSTDTQYF.